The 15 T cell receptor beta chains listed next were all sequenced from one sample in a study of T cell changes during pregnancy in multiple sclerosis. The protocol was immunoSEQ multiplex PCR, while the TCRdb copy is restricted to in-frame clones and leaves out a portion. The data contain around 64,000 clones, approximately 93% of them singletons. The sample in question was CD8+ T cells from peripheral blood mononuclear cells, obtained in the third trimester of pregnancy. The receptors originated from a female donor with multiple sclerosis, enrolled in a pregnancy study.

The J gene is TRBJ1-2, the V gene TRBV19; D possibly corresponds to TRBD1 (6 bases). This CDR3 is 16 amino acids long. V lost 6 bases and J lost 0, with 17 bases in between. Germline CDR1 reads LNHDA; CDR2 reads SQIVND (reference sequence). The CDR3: CASRGAIQGSNYGYTF. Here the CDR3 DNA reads TGTGCCAGTAGAGGTGCGATACAGGGTTCTAACTATGGCTACACCTTC.

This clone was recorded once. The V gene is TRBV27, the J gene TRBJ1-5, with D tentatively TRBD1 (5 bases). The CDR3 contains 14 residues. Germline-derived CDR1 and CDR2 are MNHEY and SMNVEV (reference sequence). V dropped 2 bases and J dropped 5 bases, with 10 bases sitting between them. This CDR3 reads CASSLRGMDQPQHF. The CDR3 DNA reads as TGTGCCAGCAGTTTAAGGGGTATGGATCAGCCCCAGCATTTT.

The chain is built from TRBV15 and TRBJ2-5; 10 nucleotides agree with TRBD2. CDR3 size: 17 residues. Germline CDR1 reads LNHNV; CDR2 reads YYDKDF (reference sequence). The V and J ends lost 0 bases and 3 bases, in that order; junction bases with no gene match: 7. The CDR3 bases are TGTGCCACCAGCAGAGAAGAGGCCAGCGGGAGGGAAGAGACCCAGTACTTC. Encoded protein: CATSREEASGREETQYF.

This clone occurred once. CDR3 bases: TGTGCCAGCAGCTTAGCGACAGGAAGGACTGAAGCTTTCTTT. Translation: CASSLATGRTEAFF. The chain is built from TRBV13 and TRBJ1-1, with D perhaps matching TRBD1 (6 bases). With 1 base removed from V and 5 bases from J, the gap between germline ends came to 11 bases. This CDR3 contains 14 residues. The germline gives CDR1 PRHDT, CDR2 FYEKMQ (reference sequence).

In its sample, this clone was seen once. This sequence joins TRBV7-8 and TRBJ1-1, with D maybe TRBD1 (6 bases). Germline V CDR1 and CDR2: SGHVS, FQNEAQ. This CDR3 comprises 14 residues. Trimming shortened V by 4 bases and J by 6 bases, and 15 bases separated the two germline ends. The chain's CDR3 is CASSSPHRDPEAFF. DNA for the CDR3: TGTGCCAGCAGCTCACCCCACAGGGACCCTGAAGCTTTCTTT.

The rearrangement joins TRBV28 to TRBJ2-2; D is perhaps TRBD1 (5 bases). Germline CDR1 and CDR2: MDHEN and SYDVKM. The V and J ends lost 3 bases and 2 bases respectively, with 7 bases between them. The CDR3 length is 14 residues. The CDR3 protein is CASSLQGNTGELFF. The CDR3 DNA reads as TGTGCCAGCAGTTTGCAGGGCAACACCGGGGAGCTGTTTTTT.

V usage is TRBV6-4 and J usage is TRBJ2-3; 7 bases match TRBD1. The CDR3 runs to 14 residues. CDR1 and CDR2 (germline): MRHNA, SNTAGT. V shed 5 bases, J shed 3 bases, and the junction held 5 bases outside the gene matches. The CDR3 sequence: CASSNAGGTDTQYF. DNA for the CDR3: TGTGCCAGCAGTAACGCAGGGGGAACAGATACGCAGTATTTT.

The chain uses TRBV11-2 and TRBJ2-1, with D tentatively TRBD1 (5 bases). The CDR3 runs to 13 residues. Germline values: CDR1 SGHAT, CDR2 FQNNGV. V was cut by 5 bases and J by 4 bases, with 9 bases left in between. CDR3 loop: CASSPHRYNEQFF. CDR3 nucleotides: TGTGCCAGCAGCCCACACAGGTACAATGAGCAGTTCTTC.

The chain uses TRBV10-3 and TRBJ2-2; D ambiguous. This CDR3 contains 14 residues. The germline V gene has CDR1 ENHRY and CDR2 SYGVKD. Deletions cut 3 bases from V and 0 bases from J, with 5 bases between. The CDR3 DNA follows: TGTGCCATCAGTGACTTAGCGAACACCGGGGAGCTGTTTTTT. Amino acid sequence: CAISDLANTGELFF.

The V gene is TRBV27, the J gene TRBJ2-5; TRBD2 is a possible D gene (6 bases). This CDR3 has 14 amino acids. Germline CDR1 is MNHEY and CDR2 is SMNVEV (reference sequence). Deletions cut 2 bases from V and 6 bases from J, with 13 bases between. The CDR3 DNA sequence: TGTGCCAGCAGTTTAGAGGGAGGCCATCAGACCCAGTACTTC. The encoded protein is CASSLEGGHQTQYF.

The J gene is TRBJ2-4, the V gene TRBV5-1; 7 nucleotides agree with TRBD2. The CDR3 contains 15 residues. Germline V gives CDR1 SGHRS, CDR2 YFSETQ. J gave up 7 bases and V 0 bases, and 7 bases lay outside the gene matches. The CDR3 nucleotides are TGCGCCAGCAGCTTGGCCGTCGGGGGGAGGAACATTCAGTACTTC. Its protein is CASSLAVGGRNIQYF.

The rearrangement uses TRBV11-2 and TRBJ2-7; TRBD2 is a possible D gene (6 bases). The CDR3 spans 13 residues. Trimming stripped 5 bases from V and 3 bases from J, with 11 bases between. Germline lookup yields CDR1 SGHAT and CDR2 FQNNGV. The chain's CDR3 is CASSPREIYEQYF. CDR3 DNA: TGTGCCAGCAGCCCTCGGGAGATCTACGAGCAGTACTTC.

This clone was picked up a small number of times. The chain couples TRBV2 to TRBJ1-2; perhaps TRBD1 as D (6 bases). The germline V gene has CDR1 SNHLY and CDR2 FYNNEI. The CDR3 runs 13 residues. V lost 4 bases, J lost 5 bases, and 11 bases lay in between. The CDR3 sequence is CASSGRTEYGYTF. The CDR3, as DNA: TGTGCCAGCAGTGGACGGACAGAGTATGGCTACACCTTC.

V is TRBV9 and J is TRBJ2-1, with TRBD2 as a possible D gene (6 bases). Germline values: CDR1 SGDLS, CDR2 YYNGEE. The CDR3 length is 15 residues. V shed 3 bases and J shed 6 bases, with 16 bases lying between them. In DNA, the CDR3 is TGTGCCAGCAGCGCAGGACTATTTGATGGCAATGAGCAGTTCTTC. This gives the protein CASSAGLFDGNEQFF. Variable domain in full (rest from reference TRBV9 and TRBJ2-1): DSGVTQTPKHLITATGQRVTLRCSPRSGDLSVYWYQQSLDQGLQFLIQYYNGEERAKGNILERFSAQQFPDLHSELNLSSLELGDSALYFCASSAGLFDGNEQFFGPGTRLTVL.

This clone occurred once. This CDR3 is CASGWGHYEQYF. The CDR3 region has the DNA TGTGCTAGTGGTTGGGGACACTACGAGCAGTACTTC. The rearrangement links TRBV12-5 to TRBJ2-7, with a tentative D call TRBD1 (6 bases). The CDR3 loop spans 12 amino acids. Trimming took 4 bases from V and 3 from J, leaving 7 bases between them. The germline V gene has CDR1 LGHNT and CDR2 FRNRAP.